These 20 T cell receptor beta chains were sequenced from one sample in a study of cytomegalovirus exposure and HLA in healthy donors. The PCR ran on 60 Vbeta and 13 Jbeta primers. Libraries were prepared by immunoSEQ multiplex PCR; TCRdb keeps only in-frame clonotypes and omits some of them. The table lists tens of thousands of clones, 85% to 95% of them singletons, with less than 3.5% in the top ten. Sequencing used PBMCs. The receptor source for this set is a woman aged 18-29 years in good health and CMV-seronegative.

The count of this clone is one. The CDR3 DNA reads as TGTGCCAGCAGTTCGCCTAGCGGGAGCTCTCACGATGAGCAGTTCTTC. It specifies CASSSPSGSSHDEQFF. The rearrangement joins TRBV28 to TRBJ2-1, with 10 nucleotides matching TRBD2. The CDR3 loop spans 16 amino acids. Germline V gene data show CDR1 as MDHEN and CDR2 as SYDVKM. Unmatched junction bases numbered 11, after V lost 4 bases and J lost 8 bases.

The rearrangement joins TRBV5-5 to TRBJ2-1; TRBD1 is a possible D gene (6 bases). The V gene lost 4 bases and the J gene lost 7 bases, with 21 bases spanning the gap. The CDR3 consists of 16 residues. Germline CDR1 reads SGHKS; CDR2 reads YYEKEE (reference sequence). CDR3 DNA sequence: TGTGCCAGCAGCCGGGAAACAGGGTGGGGTTTAAATGAGCAGTTCTTC. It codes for CASSRETGWGLNEQFF.

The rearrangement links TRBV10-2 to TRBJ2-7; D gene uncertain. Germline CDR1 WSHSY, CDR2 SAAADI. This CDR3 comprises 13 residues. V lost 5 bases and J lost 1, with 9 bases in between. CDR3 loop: CASSYELSYEQYF. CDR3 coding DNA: TGCGCCAGCAGTTACGAACTTTCCTACGAGCAGTACTTC.

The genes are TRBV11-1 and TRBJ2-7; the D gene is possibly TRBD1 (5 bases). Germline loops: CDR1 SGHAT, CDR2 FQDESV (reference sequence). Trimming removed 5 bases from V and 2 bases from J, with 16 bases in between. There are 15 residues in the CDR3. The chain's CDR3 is CASSPRQRSTYEQYF. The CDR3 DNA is TGTGCCAGCAGCCCCCGACAGAGATCTACCTACGAGCAGTACTTC.

CDR3 nucleotide sequence: TGTGCCAGCAGTCCAGAAGCCGGGACAGACAAAAACATTCAGTACTTC. Translation: CASSPEAGTDKNIQYF. The chain employs TRBV27 and TRBJ2-4; 7 nucleotides agree with TRBD1. The ends lost 5 bases at V and 3 bases at J; junction bases unmatched: 10. This CDR3 has 16 residues. Per the germline V gene, CDR1 is MNHEY and CDR2 is SMNVEV (reference sequence).

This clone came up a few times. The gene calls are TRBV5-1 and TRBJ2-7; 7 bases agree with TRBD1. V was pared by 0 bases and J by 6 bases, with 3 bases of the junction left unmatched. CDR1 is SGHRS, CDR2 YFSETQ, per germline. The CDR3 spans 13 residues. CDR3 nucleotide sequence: TGCGCCAGCAGCTTGGTTGGGACAGTCGAGCAGTACTTC. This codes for CASSLVGTVEQYF.

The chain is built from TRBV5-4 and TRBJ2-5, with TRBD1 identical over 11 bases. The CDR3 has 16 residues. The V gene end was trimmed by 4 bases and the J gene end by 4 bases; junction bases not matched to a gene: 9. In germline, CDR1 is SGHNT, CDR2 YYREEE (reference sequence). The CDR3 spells CASSDRDRGNGETQYF. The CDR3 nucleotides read TGTGCCAGCAGCGATCGGGACAGGGGGAATGGAGAGACCCAGTACTTC.

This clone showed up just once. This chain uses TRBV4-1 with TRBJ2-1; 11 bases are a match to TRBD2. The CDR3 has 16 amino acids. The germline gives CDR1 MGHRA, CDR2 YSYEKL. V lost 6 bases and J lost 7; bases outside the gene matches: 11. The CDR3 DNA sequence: TGCGCCAGCAGGCTTCCCGGGACTAGCGGAGGGAATGAGCAGTTCTTC. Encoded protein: CASRLPGTSGGNEQFF.

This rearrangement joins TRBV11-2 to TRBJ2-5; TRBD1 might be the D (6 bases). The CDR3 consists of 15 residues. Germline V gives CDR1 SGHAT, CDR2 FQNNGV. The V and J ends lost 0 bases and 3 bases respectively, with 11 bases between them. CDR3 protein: CASSLDLDREETQYF. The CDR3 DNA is TGTGCCAGCAGCTTAGATCTGGACAGAGAAGAGACCCAGTACTTC.

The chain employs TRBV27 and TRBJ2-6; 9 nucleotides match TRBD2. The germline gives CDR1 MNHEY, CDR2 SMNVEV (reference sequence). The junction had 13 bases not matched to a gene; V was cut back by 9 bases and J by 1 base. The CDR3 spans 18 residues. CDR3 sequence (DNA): TGTGCCAGAGCTCGTGGGGTAGCGGGGGATTCTGGGGCCAACGTCCTGACTTTC. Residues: CARARGVAGDSGANVLTF.

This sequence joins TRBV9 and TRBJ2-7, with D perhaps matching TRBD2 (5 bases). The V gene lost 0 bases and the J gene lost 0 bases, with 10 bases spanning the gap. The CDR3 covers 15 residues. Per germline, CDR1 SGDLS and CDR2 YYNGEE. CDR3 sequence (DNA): TGTGCCAGCAGCGTAGGAACGGGGAACTCCTACGAGCAGTACTTC. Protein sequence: CASSVGTGNSYEQYF.

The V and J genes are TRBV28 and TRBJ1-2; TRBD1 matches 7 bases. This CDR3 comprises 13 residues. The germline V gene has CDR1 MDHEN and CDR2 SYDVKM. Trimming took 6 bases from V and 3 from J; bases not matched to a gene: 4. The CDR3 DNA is TGTGCCAGCAGAGGGGACAGCCACTATGGCTACACCTTC. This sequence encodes CASRGDSHYGYTF.

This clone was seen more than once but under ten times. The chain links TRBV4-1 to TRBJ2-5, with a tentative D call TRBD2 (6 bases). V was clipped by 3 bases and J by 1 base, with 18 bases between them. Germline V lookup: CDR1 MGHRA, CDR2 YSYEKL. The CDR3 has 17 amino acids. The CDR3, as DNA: TGCGCCAGCAGCCACCTACCCCCCGGGGGTGGCCAAGAGACCCAGTACTTC. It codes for CASSHLPPGGGQETQYF.

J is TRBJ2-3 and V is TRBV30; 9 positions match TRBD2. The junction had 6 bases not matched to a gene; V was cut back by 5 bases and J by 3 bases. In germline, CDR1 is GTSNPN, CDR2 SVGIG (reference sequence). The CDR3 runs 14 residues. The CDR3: CAWCGGRVTDTQYF. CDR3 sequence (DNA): TGTGCCTGGTGCGGCGGGAGGGTGACAGATACGCAGTATTTT.

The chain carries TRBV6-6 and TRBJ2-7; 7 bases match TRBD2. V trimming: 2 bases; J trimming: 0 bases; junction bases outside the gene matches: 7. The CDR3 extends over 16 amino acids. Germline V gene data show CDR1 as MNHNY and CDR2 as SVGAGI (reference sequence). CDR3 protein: CASSYHRAGSSYEQYF. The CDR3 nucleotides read TGTGCCAGCAGTTACCATCGAGCGGGAAGCTCCTACGAGCAGTACTTC.

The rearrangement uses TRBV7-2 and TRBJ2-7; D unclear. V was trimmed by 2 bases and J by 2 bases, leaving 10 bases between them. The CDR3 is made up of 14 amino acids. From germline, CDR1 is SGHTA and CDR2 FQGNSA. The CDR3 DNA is TGTGCCAGCAGCTTATACGGCGGAGCCTACGAGCAGTACTTC. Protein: CASSLYGGAYEQYF.

CDR3 residues: CSVELRDRGVYEQYF. The DNA of the CDR3 is TGCAGCGTTGAATTGAGGGACAGGGGCGTCTACGAGCAGTACTTC. The rearrangement joins TRBV29-1 to TRBJ2-7; 10 positions agree with TRBD1. CDR1 and CDR2 from the germline V gene are SQVTM and ANQGSEA. The junction had 7 bases not matched to a gene; V was cut back by 2 bases and J by 3 bases. The CDR3 consists of 15 residues.

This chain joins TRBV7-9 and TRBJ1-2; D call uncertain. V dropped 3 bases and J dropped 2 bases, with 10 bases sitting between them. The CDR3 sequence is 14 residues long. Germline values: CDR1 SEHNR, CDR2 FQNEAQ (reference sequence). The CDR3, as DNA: TGTGCCAGCAGCTTCTTCTCGGAGAACTATGGCTACACCTTC. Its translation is CASSFFSENYGYTF.

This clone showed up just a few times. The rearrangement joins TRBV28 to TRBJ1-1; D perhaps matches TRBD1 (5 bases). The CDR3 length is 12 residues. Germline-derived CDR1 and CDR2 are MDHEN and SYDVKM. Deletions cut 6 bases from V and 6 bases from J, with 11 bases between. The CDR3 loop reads CASRRGSSEAFF. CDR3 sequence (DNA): TGTGCCAGCAGGCGGGGCTCCTCTGAAGCTTTCTTT.

The CDR3 DNA follows: TGTGCCAGCAGTGGAGGCAGGGAGAAAGGGGGCAGAGTGGAAAAACTGTTTTTT. Translating it yields CASSGGREKGGRVEKLFF. This chain uses TRBV2 with TRBJ1-4; the match to TRBD1 covers 7 bases. The CDR3 covers 18 residues. Germline V gene sequence: CDR1 SNHLY, CDR2 FYNNEI. J gave up 8 bases and V 4 bases, and 19 bases lay outside the gene matches.